This T cell receptor beta chain was recovered during a study of OX40 agonist ivuxolimab in advanced cancers. Study-wide background: Participants, approximately 80% male, averaged 60 years of age, ranging from about 23 to 80. Three patients, one with hepatocellular carcinoma and two with cutaneous melanoma, responded partially. Eligibility admitted prior anti-PD-1, anti-PD-L1 or anti-CTLA-4 therapy; about 40% had some.

The table came from immunoSEQ multiplex PCR; TCRdb's copy has only in-frame clones and leaves some out. The sample includes 70,000 to 95,000 clones, about 90% of them seen just once. The CDR3 spans 11 residues. Sample: CD4+ or CD8+ T cells sorted from blood, taken in a trial of the OX40 agonist ivuxolimab. The receptor was isolated from an adult with an advanced solid tumor such as melanoma, head and neck, liver or kidney cancer. The genes are TRBV21-1 and TRBJ2-7; TRBD2, the table's D call, was not compared with the DNA. TRBV21-1 is flagged as a pseudogene. CDR3 loop: CASSNPCEQYF. CDR3 nucleotides: TGTGCCAGCAGCAATCCCTGCGAGCAGTACTTC.